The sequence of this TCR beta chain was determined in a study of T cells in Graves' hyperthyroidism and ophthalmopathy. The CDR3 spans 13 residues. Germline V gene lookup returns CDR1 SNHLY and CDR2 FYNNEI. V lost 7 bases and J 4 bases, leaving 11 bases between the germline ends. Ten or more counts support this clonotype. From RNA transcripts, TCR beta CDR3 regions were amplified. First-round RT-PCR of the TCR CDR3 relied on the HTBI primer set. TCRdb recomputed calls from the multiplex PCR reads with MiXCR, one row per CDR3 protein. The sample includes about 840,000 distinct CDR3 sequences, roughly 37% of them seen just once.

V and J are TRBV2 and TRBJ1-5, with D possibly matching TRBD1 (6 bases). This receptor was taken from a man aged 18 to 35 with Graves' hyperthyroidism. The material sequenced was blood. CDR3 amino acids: CASNWTVNQPQHF. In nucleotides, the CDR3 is TGTGCCAGCAACTGGACAGTTAATCAGCCCCAGCATTTT.